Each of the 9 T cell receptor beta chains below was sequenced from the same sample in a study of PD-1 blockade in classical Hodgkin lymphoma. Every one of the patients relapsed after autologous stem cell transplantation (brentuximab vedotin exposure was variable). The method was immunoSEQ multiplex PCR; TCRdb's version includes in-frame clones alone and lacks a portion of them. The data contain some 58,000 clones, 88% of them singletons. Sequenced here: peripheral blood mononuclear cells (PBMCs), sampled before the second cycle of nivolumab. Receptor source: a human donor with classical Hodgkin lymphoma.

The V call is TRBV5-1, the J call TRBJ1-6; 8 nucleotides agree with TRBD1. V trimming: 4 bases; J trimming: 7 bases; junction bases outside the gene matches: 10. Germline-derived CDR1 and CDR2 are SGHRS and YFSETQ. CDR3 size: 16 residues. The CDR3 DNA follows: TGCGCCAGCAGCGTGACCGGGACAGGACCCAATTCACCCCTCCACTTT. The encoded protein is CASSVTGTGPNSPLHF.

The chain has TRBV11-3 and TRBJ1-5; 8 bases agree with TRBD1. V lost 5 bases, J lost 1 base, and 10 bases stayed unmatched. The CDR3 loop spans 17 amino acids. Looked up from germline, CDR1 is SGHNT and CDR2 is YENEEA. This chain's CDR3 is CASSPRRDRTSNQPQHF. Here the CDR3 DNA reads TGTGCCAGCAGCCCCAGAAGGGACAGGACAAGCAATCAGCCCCAGCATTTT.

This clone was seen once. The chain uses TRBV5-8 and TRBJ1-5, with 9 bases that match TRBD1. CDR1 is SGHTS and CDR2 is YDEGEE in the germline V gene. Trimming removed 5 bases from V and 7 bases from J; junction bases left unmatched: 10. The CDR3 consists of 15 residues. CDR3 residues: CASSYTGQGGQPQHF. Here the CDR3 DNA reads TGTGCCAGCAGTTATACGGGACAGGGAGGGCAGCCCCAGCATTTT.

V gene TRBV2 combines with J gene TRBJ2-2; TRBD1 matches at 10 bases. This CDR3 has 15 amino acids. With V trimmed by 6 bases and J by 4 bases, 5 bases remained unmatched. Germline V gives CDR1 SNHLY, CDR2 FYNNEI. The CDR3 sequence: CASRDRQGATGELFF. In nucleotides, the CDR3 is TGTGCCAGCAGAGACAGACAGGGGGCCACCGGGGAGCTGTTTTTT.

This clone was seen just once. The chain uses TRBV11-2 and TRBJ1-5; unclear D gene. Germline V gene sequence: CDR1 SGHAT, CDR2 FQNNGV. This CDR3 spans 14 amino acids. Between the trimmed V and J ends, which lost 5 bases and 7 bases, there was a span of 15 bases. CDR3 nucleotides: TGTGCCAGCAGCCCCGCGGTGGGTGTGCAGCCCCAGCATTTT. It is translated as CASSPAVGVQPQHF.

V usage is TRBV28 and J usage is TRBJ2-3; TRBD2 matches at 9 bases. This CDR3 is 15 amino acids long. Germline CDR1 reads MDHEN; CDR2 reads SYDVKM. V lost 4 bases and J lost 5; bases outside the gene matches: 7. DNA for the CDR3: TGTGCCAGCAGTTCTTGGCGGGGGGGCCTAGATACGCAGTATTTT. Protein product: CASSSWRGGLDTQYF.

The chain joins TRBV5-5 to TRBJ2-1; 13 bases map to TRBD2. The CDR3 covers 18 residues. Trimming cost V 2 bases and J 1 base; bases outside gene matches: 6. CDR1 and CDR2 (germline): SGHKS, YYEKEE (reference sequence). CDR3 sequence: CASSFSGTSGVSYNEQFF. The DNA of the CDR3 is TGTGCCAGCAGCTTTTCCGGGACTAGCGGGGTTTCCTACAATGAGCAGTTCTTC.

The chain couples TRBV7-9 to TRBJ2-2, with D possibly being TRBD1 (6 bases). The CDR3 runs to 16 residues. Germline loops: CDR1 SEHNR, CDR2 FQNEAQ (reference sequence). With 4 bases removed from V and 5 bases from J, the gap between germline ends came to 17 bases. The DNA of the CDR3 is TGTGCCAGCAGCTCTCCAGGGGCAACGAGGACCGGGGAGCTGTTTTTT. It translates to CASSSPGATRTGELFF.

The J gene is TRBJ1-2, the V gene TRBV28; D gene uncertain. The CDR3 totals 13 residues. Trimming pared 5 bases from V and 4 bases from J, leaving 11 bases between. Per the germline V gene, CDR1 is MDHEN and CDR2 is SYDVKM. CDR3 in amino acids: CASSHRALYGYTF. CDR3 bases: TGTGCCAGCAGTCACCGGGCCCTCTATGGCTACACCTTC.